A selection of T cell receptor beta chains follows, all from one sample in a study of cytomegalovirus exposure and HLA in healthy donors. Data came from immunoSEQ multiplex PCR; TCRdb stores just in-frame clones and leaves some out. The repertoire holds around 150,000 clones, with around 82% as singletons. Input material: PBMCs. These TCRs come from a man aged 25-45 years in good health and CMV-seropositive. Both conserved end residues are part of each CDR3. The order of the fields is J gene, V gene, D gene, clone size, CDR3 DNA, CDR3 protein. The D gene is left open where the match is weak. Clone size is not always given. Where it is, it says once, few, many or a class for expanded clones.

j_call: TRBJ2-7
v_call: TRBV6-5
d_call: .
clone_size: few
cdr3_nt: TGTGCCAGCAGTTACTTCGGGGGTGGGTCCTACGAGCAGTACTTC
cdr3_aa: CASSYFGGGSYEQYF

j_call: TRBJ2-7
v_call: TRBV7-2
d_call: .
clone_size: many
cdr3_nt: TGTGCCAGCAGCTTAGGAGGGGCGGGCAGGACAGTCTCCTACGAGCAGTACTTC
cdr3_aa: CASSLGGAGRTVSYEQYF

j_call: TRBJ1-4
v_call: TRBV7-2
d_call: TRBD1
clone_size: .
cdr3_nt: TGTGCCAGCAGCCTAATGGGACAGTCAGGTGAAAAACTGTTTTTT
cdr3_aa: CASSLMGQSGEKLFF

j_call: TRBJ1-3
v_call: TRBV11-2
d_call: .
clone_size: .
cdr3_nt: TGTGCCAGCAGCGTGGGACAATACTCTGGAAACACCATATATTTT
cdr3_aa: CASSVGQYSGNTIYF

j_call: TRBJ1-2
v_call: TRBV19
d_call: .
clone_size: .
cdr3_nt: TGTGCCAGTTACCCGGGTTACGACTATGGCTACACCTTC
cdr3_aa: CASYPGYDYGYTF

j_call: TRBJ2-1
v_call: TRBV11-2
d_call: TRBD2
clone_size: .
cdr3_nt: TGTGCCAGCAGCTCAGCTAGCGGACCGTCCAATGAGCAGTTCTTC
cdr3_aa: CASSSASGPSNEQFF

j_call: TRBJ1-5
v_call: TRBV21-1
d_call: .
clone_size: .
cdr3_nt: TGTGCCAGCCTCAGACAAGATAGCAATCAGCCCCAGCATTTT
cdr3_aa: CASLRQDSNQPQHF

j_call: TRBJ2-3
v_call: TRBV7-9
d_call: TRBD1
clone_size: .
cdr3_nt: TGTGCCAGCAGCCTACAGGGGGCCAACACAGATACGCAGTATTTT
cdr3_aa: CASSLQGANTDTQYF

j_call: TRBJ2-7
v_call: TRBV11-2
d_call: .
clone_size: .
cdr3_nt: TGTGCCAGCAGCTTGCAACTCCCTCGCACCGAGCAGTACTTC
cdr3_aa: CASSLQLPRTEQYF

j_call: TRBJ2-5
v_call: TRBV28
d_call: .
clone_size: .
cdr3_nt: TGTGCCAGCAGTTTATCACAGGGCACAGAGACCCAGTACTTC
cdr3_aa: CASSLSQGTETQYF

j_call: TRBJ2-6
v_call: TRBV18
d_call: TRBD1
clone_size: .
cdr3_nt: TGTGCCAGCTCACCACTTGAGACAGGGGGCTACTCTGGGGCCAACGTCCTGACTTTC
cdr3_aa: CASSPLETGGYSGANVLTF

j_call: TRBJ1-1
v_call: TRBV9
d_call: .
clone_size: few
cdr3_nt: TGTGCCAGCAGCGTCTCCCCTGGAGGTAGCACTGAAGCTTTCTTT
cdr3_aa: CASSVSPGGSTEAFF

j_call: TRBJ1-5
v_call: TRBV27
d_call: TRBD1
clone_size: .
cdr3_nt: TGTGCCAGCAGCCCCCGGGACAGGACTCCATATAGCAATCAGCCCCAGCATTTT
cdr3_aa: CASSPRDRTPYSNQPQHF

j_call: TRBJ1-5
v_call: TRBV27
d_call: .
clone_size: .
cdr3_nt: TGTGCCAGCAGTTTATCCCCCTCGGGTAGCAATCAGCCCCAGCATTTT
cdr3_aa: CASSLSPSGSNQPQHF

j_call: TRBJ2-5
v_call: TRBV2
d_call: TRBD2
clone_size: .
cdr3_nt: TGTGCCAGCACGGAGGGGAGGGCGGGAGAGACCCAGTACTTC
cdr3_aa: CASTEGRAGETQYF

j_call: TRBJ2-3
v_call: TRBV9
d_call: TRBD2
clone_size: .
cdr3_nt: TGTGCCAGCAGCGCGACTAGCGGGGCTGTAGACACGCAGTATTTT
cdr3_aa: CASSATSGAVDTQYF

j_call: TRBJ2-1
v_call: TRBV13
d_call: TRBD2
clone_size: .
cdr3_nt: TGTGCCAGCAGCTCGCGGGAGTGGTTTGATGAGCAGTTCTTC
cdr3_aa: CASSSREWFDEQFF

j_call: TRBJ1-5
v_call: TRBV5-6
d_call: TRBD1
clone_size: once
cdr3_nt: TGTGCCAGCAGCATAGGGACAGGGAATTTAAGGCCCCAGCATTTT
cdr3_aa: CASSIGTGNLRPQHF

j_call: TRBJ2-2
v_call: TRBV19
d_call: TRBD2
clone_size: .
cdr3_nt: TGTGCCAGTAGTATCGCCCTAGCGGGAGGCGGCACCGGGGAGCTGTTTTTT
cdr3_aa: CASSIALAGGGTGELFF

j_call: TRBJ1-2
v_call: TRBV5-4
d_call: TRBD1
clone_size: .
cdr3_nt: TGTGCCAGCAGCCTCAGGACAGGAAATAACTATGGCTACACCTTC
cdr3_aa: CASSLRTGNNYGYTF

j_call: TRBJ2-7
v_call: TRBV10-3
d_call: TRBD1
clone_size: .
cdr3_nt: TGTGCCATCGCCGGGACAGACTCCTACGAGCAGTACTTC
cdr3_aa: CAIAGTDSYEQYF

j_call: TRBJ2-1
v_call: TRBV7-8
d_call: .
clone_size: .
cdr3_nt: TGTGCCAGCAGGTTATCCCTCGGGAGTATCTATGAGCAGTTCTTC
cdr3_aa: CASRLSLGSIYEQFF

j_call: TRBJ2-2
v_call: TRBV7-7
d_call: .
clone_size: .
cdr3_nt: TGTGCTAGCAGCTTAGAGCCGGAGGGCGTGACGGGTCACACCGGGGAGCTGTTTTTT
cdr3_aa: CASSLEPEGVTGHTGELFF

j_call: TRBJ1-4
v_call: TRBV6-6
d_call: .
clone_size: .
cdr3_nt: TGTGCCAGCAGTTACTCACAGGGCCCTAATGAAAAACTGTTTTTT
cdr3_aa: CASSYSQGPNEKLFF

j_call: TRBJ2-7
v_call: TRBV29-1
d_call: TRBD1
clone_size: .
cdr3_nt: TGCAGCGTGACCGGGACAGGGGATTCCTACGAGCAGTACTTC
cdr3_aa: CSVTGTGDSYEQYF

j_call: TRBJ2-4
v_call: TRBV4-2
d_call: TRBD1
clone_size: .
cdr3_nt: TGTGCCAGCAGCCAAGCGGAACCGGGACAGGGGGCGGTCAAAAACATTCAGTACTTC
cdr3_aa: CASSQAEPGQGAVKNIQYF

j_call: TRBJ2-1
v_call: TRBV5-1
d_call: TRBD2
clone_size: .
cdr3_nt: TGCGCCACCGGACGAGGGGGAGCGGGGGGAGCCTACAATGAGCAGTTCTTC
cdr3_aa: CATGRGGAGGAYNEQFF

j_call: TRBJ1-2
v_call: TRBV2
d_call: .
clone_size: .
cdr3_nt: TGTGCCAGCAGTGAAATTAGTAACAGCTTCGCCTTC
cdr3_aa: CASSEISNSFAF

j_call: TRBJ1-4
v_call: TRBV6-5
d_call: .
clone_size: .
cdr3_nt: TGTGCCAGCAGCCGACCTAACAGTGGTGAAAAACTGTTTTTT
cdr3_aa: CASSRPNSGEKLFF

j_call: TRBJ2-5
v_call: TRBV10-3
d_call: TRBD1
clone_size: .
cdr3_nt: TGTGCCACCAGCACGACAGGGGGCAACCAAGAGACCCAGTACTTC
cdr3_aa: CATSTTGGNQETQYF

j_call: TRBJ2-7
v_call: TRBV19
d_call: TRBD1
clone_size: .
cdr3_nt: TGTGCCAGTGGGCCCAGGACAGGGGGCAAATCCGCCTACGAGCAGTACTTC
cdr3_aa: CASGPRTGGKSAYEQYF

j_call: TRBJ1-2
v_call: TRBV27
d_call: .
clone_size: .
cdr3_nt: TGTGCCAGCAGTTTAAAGGGGCTTAACTATGAAAGAACTAACTATGGCTACACCTTC
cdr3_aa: CASSLKGLNYERTNYGYTF

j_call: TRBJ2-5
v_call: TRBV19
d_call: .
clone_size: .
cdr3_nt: TGTGCCAGTAGTATATCGGGGGAGACCCAGTACTTC
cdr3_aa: CASSISGETQYF

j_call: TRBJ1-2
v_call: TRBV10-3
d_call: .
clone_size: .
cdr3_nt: TGTGCCATCAGTGAGAACAGCAACTATGGCTACACCTTC
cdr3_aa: CAISENSNYGYTF

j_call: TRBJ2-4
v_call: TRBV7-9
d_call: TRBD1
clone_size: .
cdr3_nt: TGTGCCAGCAGCTTAGGACAGGGACCCCGAGGACTGGCCAAAAACATTCAGTACTTC
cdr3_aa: CASSLGQGPRGLAKNIQYF

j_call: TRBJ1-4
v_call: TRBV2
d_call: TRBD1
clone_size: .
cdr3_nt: TGTGCCAGCGGCCCGCCGGACAGGGGATTTGAAAAACTGTTTTTT
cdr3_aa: CASGPPDRGFEKLFF

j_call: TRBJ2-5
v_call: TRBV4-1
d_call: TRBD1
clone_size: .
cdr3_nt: TGCGCCAGCAGCCGGGGACAGGGGCCCCCCCAAGAGACCCAGTACTTC
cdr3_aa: CASSRGQGPPQETQYF

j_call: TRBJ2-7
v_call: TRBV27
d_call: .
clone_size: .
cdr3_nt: TGTGCCAGCAGTTCCCCCCCCCGAGCGGAGTACTTC
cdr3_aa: CASSSPPRAEYF

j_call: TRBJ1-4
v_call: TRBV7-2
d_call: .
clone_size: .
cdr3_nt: TGTGCCAGCAGCACAGGGAACGAGAATGAAAAACTGTTTTTT
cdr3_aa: CASSTGNENEKLFF

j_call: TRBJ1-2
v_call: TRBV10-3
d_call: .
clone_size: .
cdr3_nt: TGTGCCATCAGTGAGTCGACGAGACAAGTCCCCGGCTACACCTTC
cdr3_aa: CAISESTRQVPGYTF

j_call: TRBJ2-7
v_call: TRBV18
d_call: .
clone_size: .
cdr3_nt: TGTGCCAGCTCACCGCGGGCAGGGGCATCCTACGAGCAGTACTTC
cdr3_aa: CASSPRAGASYEQYF

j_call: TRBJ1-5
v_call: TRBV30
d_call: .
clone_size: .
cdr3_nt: TGTGCCTGTGACATCAATAGCAATCAGCCCCAGCATTTT
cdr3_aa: CACDINSNQPQHF

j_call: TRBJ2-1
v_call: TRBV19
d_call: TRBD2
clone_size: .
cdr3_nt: TGTGCCAGTAGTAAAGGGACTAGCGGGACGGACCTCTACAATGAGCAGTTCTTC
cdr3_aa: CASSKGTSGTDLYNEQFF

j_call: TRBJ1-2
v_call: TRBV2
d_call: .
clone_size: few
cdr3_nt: TGTGCCAGCAGCACGACAGAAGAGCATGGCTACACCTTC
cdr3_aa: CASSTTEEHGYTF

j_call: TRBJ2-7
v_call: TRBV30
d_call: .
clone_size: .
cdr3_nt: TGTGCCTGGAGTCCTAGTGACTACGAGCAGTACTTC
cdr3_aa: CAWSPSDYEQYF

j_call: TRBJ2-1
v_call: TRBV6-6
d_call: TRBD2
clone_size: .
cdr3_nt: TGTGCCAGCAGGGGTTCTAGCGGGAGCTCCTACAATGAGCAGTTCTTC
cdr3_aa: CASRGSSGSSYNEQFF

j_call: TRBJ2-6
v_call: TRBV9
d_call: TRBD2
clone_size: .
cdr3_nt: TGTGCCAGCAGCGTAGTCGGGGGGTCGGCCTTCTCTGGGGCCAACGTCCTGACTTTC
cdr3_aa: CASSVVGGSAFSGANVLTF

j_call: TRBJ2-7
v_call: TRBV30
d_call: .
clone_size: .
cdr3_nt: TGTGCCTGGAGCCCCGGTCGACTGAGCTCCTACGAGCAGTACTTC
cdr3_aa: CAWSPGRLSSYEQYF